What follows are 21 T cell receptor beta chains derived from one specimen sequenced in a study of T cell responses to AZD1222 COVID-19 vaccine. TCRdb's copy holds only in-frame clones and misses some; the assay was immunoSEQ multiplex PCR. The data show about 110,000 clones, more than 70% seen once. Sequenced here: peripheral blood, sampled on day 0 of MenACWY control vaccination. The receptors originated from an adult in good health.

V usage is TRBV4-1 and J usage is TRBJ2-7; TRBD1 matches 8 bases. The germline gives CDR1 MGHRA, CDR2 YSYEKL. V gave up 1 base and J gave up 7 bases; unmatched junction bases: 9. The CDR3 totals 15 residues. In DNA, the CDR3 is TGCGCCAGCAGCCAAGGACAGGGGTTAAACCGGGAGCAGTACTTC. Translation gives CASSQGQGLNREQYF.

This chain joins TRBV27 and TRBJ1-1; TRBD1 aligns across 8 bases. Germline V lookup: CDR1 MNHEY, CDR2 SMNVEV (reference sequence). The junction had 3 bases not matched to a gene; V was cut back by 6 bases and J by 3 bases. The CDR3 length is 13 residues. The CDR3 here is CASSLTGDTEAFF. The CDR3 region has the DNA TGTGCCAGCAGCTTGACAGGGGACACTGAAGCTTTCTTT.

This clone was seen a handful of times. This chain connects TRBV19 to TRBJ1-2; 9 bases match TRBD1. Germline loops: CDR1 LNHDA, CDR2 SQIVND (reference sequence). V shed 4 bases, J shed 6 bases, and the junction held 3 bases outside the gene matches. This CDR3 has 13 residues. CDR3 sequence (DNA): TGTGCCAGTAGTACGACAGGGGGAGATGGCTACACCTTC. Protein sequence: CASSTTGGDGYTF.

CDR3 sequence reads: CASSLGSDTQYF. The CDR3, as DNA: TGTGCCAGCAGCCTAGGGTCAGATACGCAGTATTTT. The chain employs TRBV2 and TRBJ2-3; D call uncertain. With 6 bases removed from V and 4 bases from J, the gap between germline ends came to 8 bases. This CDR3 region has 12 residues. Per germline, CDR1 SNHLY and CDR2 FYNNEI.

V and J are TRBV5-1 and TRBJ2-5; possibly TRBD1 or TRBD2 for D (5 bases each). CDR3 length equals 14 residues. V lost 0 bases, J lost 5 bases, and 11 bases lay in between. From germline, CDR1 is SGHRS and CDR2 YFSETQ. CDR3 in amino acids: CASSLGAEGETQYF. CDR3 sequence (DNA): TGCGCCAGCAGCTTGGGGGCAGAGGGGGAGACCCAGTACTTC.

This clone was seen a handful of times. A read error may account for a junction end that differs from germline. This chain joins TRBV11-1 and TRBJ1-2; D is perhaps TRBD1 (6 bases). Germline V lookup: CDR1 SGHAT, CDR2 FQDESV (reference sequence). This CDR3 is 12 amino acids long. The DNA of the CDR3 is TGTGCCAGCAGCTTAGGCGACGGACTTCAGGGGTTC. Translating it yields CASSLGDGLQGF.

The chain recombines TRBV9 with TRBJ2-1, with TRBD1 matching 9 bases. The CDR3 is 16 amino acids. The V segment lost 2 bases and the J segment 0 bases; nucleotides outside the gene matches: 3. CDR1 is SGDLS, CDR2 YYNGEE, per germline. CDR3 bases: TGTGCCAGCAGCGTGGGGACAGGGAGCTCCTACAATGAGCAGTTCTTC. This gives the protein CASSVGTGSSYNEQFF. The whole variable domain, filled in from reference TRBV9 and TRBJ2-1, reads DSGVTQTPKHLITATGQRVTLRCSPRSGDLSVYWYQQSLDQGLQFLIQYYNGEERAKGNILERFSAQQFPDLHSELNLSSLELGDSALYFCASSVGTGSSYNEQFFGPGTRLTVL.

The chain has TRBV5-3 and TRBJ2-7; 9 bases align to TRBD1. TRBV5-3 is designated an ORF whose function remains uncertain. J was trimmed by 2 bases and V by 0 bases; bases with no gene match: 3. This CDR3 is built from 15 residues. The CDR3 sequence is CARSLGRDRAYEQYF. DNA of the CDR3: TGTGCCAGAAGCTTGGGCCGGGACAGGGCCTACGAGCAGTACTTC.

This clone was seen a single time. The gene calls are TRBV10-1 and TRBJ2-1, with 10 nucleotides matching TRBD2. J lost 6 bases, V lost 3 bases, and 8 bases had no gene match. The germline gives CDR1 WNHNN, CDR2 SYGVQD (reference sequence). The CDR3 has 16 amino acids. CDR3 sequence: CASSDLATSGPNEQFF. CDR3 sequence (DNA): TGCGCCAGCAGTGACTTAGCGACTAGCGGGCCCAATGAGCAGTTCTTC.

This clone is a singleton in its sample. The chain is built from TRBV6-5 and TRBJ1-1, with 9 bases fitting TRBD1. The germline CDR1 and CDR2 sequences are MNHEY and SVGAGI. Trimming cost V 6 bases and J 4 bases; bases outside gene matches: 9. CDR3 length equals 15 residues. The CDR3 here is CASRPRDRGSTEAFF. The CDR3 DNA follows: TGTGCCAGCAGGCCAAGAGACAGGGGGAGCACTGAAGCTTTCTTT.

The rearrangement links TRBV6-2 or TRBV6-3 to TRBJ1-5; tentatively, D is TRBD1 (5 bases). Germline CDR1 reads MNHEY; CDR2 reads SVGEGT. The ends were cut back, 0 bases at V and 1 base at J, with 10 bases in the middle. This CDR3 has 16 residues. The DNA for the CDR3 is TGTGCCAGCAGTTACTCCAAGGACACAAGCAATCAGCCCCAGCATTTT. The encoded protein is CASSYSKDTSNQPQHF.

The V gene is TRBV5-8, the J gene TRBJ2-5; 7 bases line up with TRBD1. Germline V CDR1 and CDR2: SGHTS, YDEGEE. This CDR3 is built from 15 residues. With 2 bases clipped from V and 5 bases from J, the junction kept 9 bases outside the gene matches. DNA for the CDR3: TGTGCCAGCAGCTTTCAAGACAGGGTTGCGGAGACCCAGTACTTC. It yields the protein CASSFQDRVAETQYF. The entire variable domain, with the rest obtained from reference TRBV5-8 and TRBJ2-5, is as follows: EAGVTQSPTHLIKTRGQQATLRCSPISGHTSVYWYQQALGLGLQFLLWYDEGEERNRGNFPPRFSGRQFPNYSSELNVNALELEDSALYLCASSFQDRVAETQYFGPGTRLLVL.

The CDR3 DNA is TGTGCCAGCAGCTTGGTCTCCGGGCCTGGTCAGCCCCAGCATTTT. This gives the protein CASSLVSGPGQPQHF. The chain has TRBV5-5 and TRBJ1-5; D is unresolved. Trimming took off 0 bases at V and 6 bases at J, with 13 bases between the two ends. This CDR3 spans 15 amino acids. Germline CDR1 and CDR2: SGHKS and YYEKEE (reference sequence).

CDR3 protein: CASSLNWGTEAFF. Written as DNA, the CDR3 is TGTGCCAGCAGCCTAAACTGGGGCACTGAAGCTTTCTTT. This rearrangement joins TRBV9 to TRBJ1-1; no clear D. V lost 4 bases and J lost 4, with 11 bases in between. CDR3 length: 13 amino acids. Germline loops: CDR1 SGDLS, CDR2 YYNGEE.

The chain recombines TRBV7-2 with TRBJ1-2; 10 bases are a match to TRBD1. V gave up 1 base and J gave up 0 bases; unmatched junction bases: 5. This CDR3 contains 17 residues. From germline, CDR1 is SGHTA and CDR2 FQGNSA. The CDR3 protein is CASSLERTGGANYGYTF. The CDR3 DNA follows: TGTGCCAGCAGCTTAGAGAGGACAGGGGGAGCTAACTATGGCTACACCTTC.

This clone showed up just once. The chain employs TRBV13 and TRBJ1-1, with D unclear. There are 13 residues in the CDR3. CDR1 and CDR2 (germline): PRHDT, FYEKMQ (reference sequence). Trimming took 5 bases from V and 0 from J, leaving 7 bases between them. The CDR3 bases are TGTGCCAGCAGCCCTGAGATGAACACTGAAGCTTTCTTT. It translates to CASSPEMNTEAFF.

The rearrangement links TRBV19 to TRBJ1-1; TRBD1 matches 9 bases. Germline trimming cut 1 base from V and 5 bases from J; bases unmatched to any gene: 8. This CDR3 comprises 16 residues. Germline V gives CDR1 LNHDA, CDR2 SQIVND (reference sequence). The CDR3 DNA reads TGTGCCAGTAGTATAGGCCGACAGGGGGTAGAGACTGAAGCTTTCTTT. It is translated as CASSIGRQGVETEAFF.

This clone occurred once. The chain recombines TRBV7-3 with TRBJ2-2; possible D gene TRBD2, 6 bases. V was pared by 4 bases and J by 5 bases, with 11 bases between. Germline lookup yields CDR1 SGHTA and CDR2 FQGTGA. CDR3 length: 14 amino acids. DNA of the CDR3: TGTGCCAGCAGCTATGGCGGGGAAACCGGGGAGCTGTTTTTT. Its translation is CASSYGGETGELFF. The whole variable domain, filled in from reference TRBV7-3 and TRBJ2-2, reads GAGVSQTPSNKVTEKGKYVELRCDPISGHTALYWYRQSLGQGPEFLIYFQGTGAADDSGLPNDRFFAVRPEGSVSTLKIQRTERGDSAVYLCASSYGGETGELFFGEGSRLTVL.

The V and J genes are TRBV29-1 and TRBJ2-5; 8 nucleotides line up with TRBD1. The CDR3 sequence is 15 residues long. Germline V gene sequence: CDR1 SQVTM, CDR2 ANQGSEA. V was clipped by 2 bases and J by 4 bases; unmatched bases: 9. This CDR3 reads CSVERLHRGRETQYF. The CDR3 DNA is TGCAGCGTTGAAAGGTTACACAGGGGGAGAGAGACCCAGTACTTC.

This clone came up a few times. The J gene is TRBJ2-1, the V gene TRBV5-4, with D unresolved. CDR3 size: 12 residues. Germline loops: CDR1 SGHNT, CDR2 YYREEE (reference sequence). The germline V and J ends were trimmed by 1 base and 12 bases, with 11 bases remaining between them. The CDR3 sequence: CASSLSSGPQFF. The CDR3 coding sequence is TGTGCCAGCAGCTTGTCAAGTGGTCCGCAGTTCTTC. The variable domain in full, completed from reference TRBV5-4 and TRBJ2-1, reads ETGVTQSPTHLIKTRGQQVTLRCSSQSGHNTVSWYQQALGQGPQFIFQYYREEENGRGNFPPRFSGLQFPNYSSELNVNALELDDSALYLCASSLSSGPQFFGPGTRLTVL.

The chain carries TRBV4-3 and TRBJ1-5; D is ambiguous. Germline V gives CDR1 LGHNA, CDR2 YSLEER. This CDR3 comprises 14 residues. V lost 0 bases and J 6 bases, leaving 9 bases between the germline ends. Written as DNA, the CDR3 is TGCGCCAGCAGCCAAGATGGGTGGACTCAGCCCCAGCATTTT. It is translated as CASSQDGWTQPQHF.